This TCR beta chain stems from a study of OX40 agonist ivuxolimab in advanced cancers. About the research overall: Hepatocellular carcinoma, melanoma, renal cell or head and neck cancer was diagnosed in the dose-escalation patients. Findings of the study overall: Researchers report that CD8+ T cells had, on average, more expanded clones than CD4+. In the 0.1 to 3.0 mg/kg range, CD4+ and CD8+ blood T cells had expanded clonally by week 6.

To note about this clone: Its antigen is unidentified.

Patients had blood sampled at baseline and again on cycle 4 day 1 and cycle 7 day 1. The table came from immunoSEQ multiplex PCR; TCRdb's copy has only in-frame clones and leaves some out. The data contain approximately 61,000 clones, roughly 87% of them singletons. This clonotype originated in an adult with an advanced solid tumor such as melanoma, head and neck, liver or kidney cancer. The source was CD4+ or CD8+ T cells sorted from blood, collected in a trial of the OX40 agonist ivuxolimab.

The CDR3 reads CASSLSGTGSYEQYF. The CDR3 nucleotides read TGTGCCAGCAGCCTCTCCGGGACAGGGTCCTACGAGCAGTACTTC. The V and J genes are TRBV5-4 and TRBJ2-7; 9 bases are shared with TRBD1. The CDR3 sequence is 15 residues long. V was clipped by 4 bases and J by 1 base; unmatched bases: 6. From germline, CDR1 is SGHNT and CDR2 YYREEE (reference sequence). The full variable domain, with the rest looked up from reference TRBV5-4 and TRBJ2-7, is ETGVTQSPTHLIKTRGQQVTLRCSSQSGHNTVSWYQQALGQGPQFIFQYYREEENGRGNFPPRFSGLQFPNYSSELNVNALELDDSALYLCASSLSGTGSYEQYFGPGTRLTVT.